This T cell receptor beta chain is drawn from a study of cytomegalovirus exposure and HLA in healthy donors. Overall study: There were 117 million unique TCR beta sequences, drawn from around 180 million T cells, in an earlier analysis.

The PCR had 60 Vbeta and 13 Jbeta primers. Assay: immunoSEQ multiplex PCR; the TCRdb copy retains only in-frame clones and omits some. The specimen's table records some 130,000 clones. Whole-study results and caveats: The investigators catalogued 150 or so TCR beta chains as cytomegalovirus-associated. Association of a missense DCLRE1C variant with TCR beta V- and J-gene trimming was reported in a later analysis.

From germline, CDR1 is SEHNR and CDR2 FQNEAQ (reference sequence). The CDR3 loop spans 15 amino acids. V dropped 2 bases and J dropped 7 bases, with 17 bases sitting between them. To note about this clone: The antigen is undetermined.

This chain joins TRBV7-9 and TRBJ1-2; D call uncertain. Sequencing was carried out using PBMCs. This receptor was taken from a woman aged 35 to 49 in good health and CMV-seropositive. As DNA, the CDR3 is TGTGCCAGCAGCTTATCCCCATTGGAGTCTCCTGGCTACACCTTC. This codes for CASSLSPLESPGYTF.